Given below is one T cell receptor beta chain in context. Its antigen remains unidentified. This sample was included in a study of T cell repertoires in cytomegalovirus infection. Study in general: Public TCR beta signatures provided an indication of both CMV infection and a matching HLA type. Study observations and caveats: The cumulative frequency of public TCR beta families distinguished individuals who carried CMV together with the relevant HLA. HLA-C-restricted CMV-specific TCR beta clonotypes were dominant in the ex vivo response.

MiXCR was run by TCRdb on the reads, yielding one entry per CDR3 protein. This sample has approximately 490,000 distinct CDR3 sequences, with roughly 12% found just once. Germline assignment: CDR1 KGHSY and CDR2 FQNENV. The V end lost 7 bases, the J end lost 0 bases, and 12 bases lay between the germline ends. This CDR3 is built from 15 residues. The sample taken for sequencing was PBMCs. The sequence came from a human donor in good health (CMV status not recorded). Some clones in this sample may be carry-over from other donors' samples. The chain employs TRBV16 and TRBJ1-4; D is unclear. The CDR3 bases are TGTGCCAGCACCTCGCCGGGAACAACTAATGAAAAACTGTTTTTT. Its translation: CASTSPGTTNEKLFF.